A single T cell receptor beta chain is shown here with its context. This sample stems from a study of blood T cell repertoires in COVID-19. For the study at large: Collection of acute and convalescent COVID-19 samples took place in the United States, Italy and Spain.

J gave up 2 bases and V 5 bases, and 4 bases lay outside the gene matches. Germline V gene sequence: CDR1 SGHDT, CDR2 YYEEEE. This CDR3 is built from 15 residues. Clones were read by immunoSEQ multiplex PCR, and TCRdb kept only the in-frame ones, dropping some. Among more than 250,000 clones listed, approximately 85% were seen once. The sample taken for sequencing was peripheral blood. The V gene is TRBV5-6, the J gene TRBJ2-7; 13 bases align to TRBD2. This TCR was sampled from a man in his fifties with active or convalescent COVID-19. CDR3 coding DNA: TGTGCCAGCAGTTCCGGACTAGCGGGAGCCTACGAGCAGTACTTC. This encodes CASSSGLAGAYEQYF.